This T cell receptor (beta chain) appears in the sequencing data of a study of cytomegalovirus exposure and HLA in healthy donors. General observations from the study: A later analysis found that most CMV-associated TCR beta chains appeared HLA-restricted. Sequencing likely caused a cluster of highly shared sequence variants.

On this clone: The target antigen is unknown. At one end, the junction sequence differs from germline, possibly due to a read error.

Germline V gene data show CDR1 as SEHNR and CDR2 as FQNEAQ (reference sequence). This CDR3 has 17 residues. PCR was performed using 60 Vbeta and 13 Jbeta primers. Only in-frame clones appear in the TCRdb table, and some are missing; sequencing was by immunoSEQ multiplex PCR. This table has 150,000 to 200,000 clones, 82% appearing once. Sequences were obtained from PBMCs. This sequence originates from a girl aged 2 to 9 in good health and CMV-seropositive. The rearrangement links TRBV7-9 to TRBJ1-4, with 8 positions matching TRBD1. Written as DNA, the CDR3 is TGTTCCAGCAGCGACACCTCTAACGGGGGGACAGGTGAAAAACTGTTTTTT. Its translation: CSSSDTSNGGTGEKLFF.